The clone carrying this T cell receptor beta chain was seen a handful of times. Its antigen is currently unknown. TCRdb reprocessed the RT-PCR reads with MiXCR, giving one entry per CDR3 protein. The sample includes 650,000 to 800,000 distinct CDR3 sequences, 15% to 20% of them seen just once. The V gene's germline CDR1 is SQVTM and CDR2 ANQGSEA. This CDR3 region has 14 residues. V was cut by 4 bases and J by 4 bases, with 17 bases left in between. This sample was taken from a study of response to subunit inactivated influenza vaccine. Notes on the study in general: A suggestion made by the authors is that each seasonal influenza vaccination recruits few new T cells.

The sample in question was PBMCs from blood, obtained roughly 5 days after vaccination. The J gene is TRBJ2-7, the V gene TRBV29-1; D perhaps matches TRBD1 (5 bases). The source is a man aged 45 to 65 who received an inactivated influenza vaccine. The CDR3 sequence: CSVVVLQGGYEQYF. CDR3 nucleotide sequence: TGCAGCGTTGTGGTGCTGCAGGGCGGTTACGAGCAGTACTTC.